This T cell receptor (beta chain) was sequenced in a study of CD4+ T cells in melanoma. Study-wide points: A reported correlation linked neoantigen-specific CD4+ T cells to CD8+, macrophage and B cell function.

Profiled with immunoSEQ multiplex PCR; TCRdb holds only in-frame clones, not every one. The sample has approximately 20,000 clones; 83% are singletons. The CDR3 is 17 residues long. V was clipped by 5 bases and J by 4 bases, with 18 bases between them. Germline V gene lookup returns CDR1 LNHDA and CDR2 SQIVND (reference sequence). To note about this clone: Antigen specificity is unknown.

The chain combines TRBV19 with TRBJ2-6, with D possibly matching TRBD1 (5 bases). Sequenced input: cells from a culture (not recorded whether cultured in vitro). The sequence came from a human donor with melanoma. CDR3 residues: CASSSRRASMGANVLTF. The CDR3 nucleotides are TGTGCCAGTAGTTCGCGCAGGGCCTCAATGGGGGCCAACGTCCTGACTTTC.